These T cell receptor beta chains were read from a single sample in a study of T cell responses to AZD1222 COVID-19 vaccine. Profiled with immunoSEQ multiplex PCR; TCRdb holds only in-frame clones, not every one. The repertoire holds roughly 190,000 clones, with around nine tenths as singletons. The sequenced sample was peripheral blood, obtained 28 days after the second dose of the MenACWY control vaccine. The receptors here all came from an adult who received the MenACWY meningococcal vaccine as a control. CDR3s include the opening cysteine and the closing phenylalanine or tryptophan. Fields, in order: J gene, D gene, V gene, clone size, CDR3 DNA, CDR3 protein. The D gene is left open where the match is weak. Clone size, where shown, is once, few, many, or a class for clones that have expanded.

>TRBJ2-1|.|TRBV7-2|.
TGTGCCAGCAGCTTACCAAGAAGACAGAACAATGAGCAGTTCTTC
CASSLPRRQNNEQFF
>TRBJ1-1|TRBD1|TRBV27|.
TGTGCCAGCAGTCCGGACAGGGGTGAGAGCACTGAAGCTTTCTTT
CASSPDRGESTEAFF
>TRBJ2-3|TRBD2|TRBV7-2|.
TGTGCCAGCAGCTTAGGATGGGGCGGGAGAACTAGCACAGATACGCAGTATTTT
CASSLGWGGRTSTDTQYF
>TRBJ1-3|.|TRBV11-2|.
TGTGCCAGCAGCTTAGGAGGGGTTTCTGGAAACACCATATATTTT
CASSLGGVSGNTIYF
>TRBJ1-2|.|TRBV9|once
TGTGCCAGCAGCCCCAGAACAACTACCCCATGGCTCGGCTACACCTTC
CASSPRTTTPWLGYTF
>TRBJ2-5|.|TRBV7-3|.
TGTGCCAGCAGCCCAGAAGGACCTCAAGAGACCCAGTACTTC
CASSPEGPQETQYF
>TRBJ2-3|TRBD2|TRBV7-2|.
TGTGCCAGCAGCCAGGGAGGGAGGCCCGATACAGATACGCAGTATTTT
CASSQGGRPDTDTQYF
>TRBJ2-3|.|TRBV27|.
TGTGCCAGCAGTTTAGGCGGGACTAGCACAGATACGCAGTATTTT
CASSLGGTSTDTQYF
>TRBJ1-5|.|TRBV2|.
TGTGCCAGTAGACAGAACCACAATCAGCCCCAGCATTTT
CASRQNHNQPQHF
>TRBJ2-5|TRBD1|TRBV7-2|.
TGTGCCAGCAGCTTGCCGGGACAGACGAGGCCCCAGTACTTC
CASSLPGQTRPQYF
>TRBJ1-5|.|TRBV3-1/TRBV3-2|.
TGTGCCAGCAGTAGGGGTTTTCGGGAACAGCCCCAGCATTTT
CASSRGFREQPQHF
>TRBJ2-1|TRBD2|TRBV7-2|.
TGTGCCGGGGCACTAGCGGGAGAAAGGGGAAGTGGTGAGCAGTTCTTC
CAGALAGERGSGEQFF
>TRBJ1-2|.|TRBV19|.
TGTGCCAGTAGTATTGCCTATGGCTACACCTTC
CASSIAYGYTF
>TRBJ2-7|TRBD2|TRBV11-2|.
TGTGCCAGCAGCCTCCGACTAGCGGGAGGGCGAGAGCAGTACTTC
CASSLRLAGGREQYF
>TRBJ1-1|.|TRBV10-2|once
TGCGCCAGCGGGCGGAGGACTGAAGCTTTCTTT
CASGRRTEAFF
>TRBJ1-2|TRBD1|TRBV20-1|.
TGCAGTGCTAGTGGGACAGGGGCCGCCGGTGACTATGGCTACACCTTC
CSASGTGAAGDYGYTF
>TRBJ2-1|.|TRBV28|.
TGTGCCAGCCCAAAGAGGGGGTCCAATGAGCAGTTCTTC
CASPKRGSNEQFF
>TRBJ2-3|.|TRBV7-9|once
TGTGCCAGCAGCTTTTCGACAGGATCAGATACGCAGTATTTT
CASSFSTGSDTQYF
>TRBJ2-1|.|TRBV27|.
TGTGCCAGCAGTTTAAGGACACTGTTCTACAATGAGCAGTTCTTC
CASSLRTLFYNEQFF
>TRBJ2-2|TRBD1|TRBV3-1/TRBV3-2|few
TGTGCCAGCAGGTCTAGGACAGGGTACACCGGGGAGCTGTTTTTT
CASRSRTGYTGELFF
>TRBJ1-5|.|TRBV7-3|.
TGTGCCAGCAGGGCTGGGGGAGGCAATCAGCCCCAGCATTTT
CASRAGGGNQPQHF
>TRBJ1-1|TRBD1|TRBV19|.
TGTGCCAGTAGTACCCGGACAGGGGGCGCGATCACTGAAGCTTTCTTT
CASSTRTGGAITEAFF
>TRBJ2-7|.|TRBV19|.
TGTGCCAGTAGTCCCCGGGGGTCCTACGAGCAGTACTTC
CASSPRGSYEQYF
>TRBJ2-3|TRBD2|TRBV2|.
TGTGCCAGCAGTGCTAGCGGTTTTTCCACAGATACGCAGTATTTT
CASSASGFSTDTQYF
>TRBJ1-1|TRBD1|TRBV7-3|few
TGTGCCAGCAGCCGCGGACAGGGAAGAGGTGAAGCTTTCTTT
CASSRGQGRGEAFF
>TRBJ1-5|.|TRBV6-2/TRBV6-3|.
TGTGCCAGCAGTCGTCTTTTTGGGGACACCCAATACAATCAGCCCCAGCATTTT
CASSRLFGDTQYNQPQHF
>TRBJ2-5|TRBD1|TRBV5-1|.
TGCGCCAGCACAGGGGGTCTAGAGACCCAGTACTTC
CASTGGLETQYF
>TRBJ1-1|.|TRBV19|.
TGTGCCAGTAGTATCTACAGGGTGAACACTGAAGCTTTCTTT
CASSIYRVNTEAFF
>TRBJ1-1|.|TRBV28|.
TGTGCCAGCAGTTTACCCGGACGGAGAGACACTGAAGCTTTCTTT
CASSLPGRRDTEAFF
>TRBJ2-5|.|TRBV27|.
TGTGCCAGCAGTCAATTAGCGGCCGGCCAAGAGACCCAGTACTTC
CASSQLAAGQETQYF
>TRBJ2-2|.|TRBV7-3|once
TGTGCCAGCAGCCCCACCGGAGGGCCGGGCGGGGAGCTGTTTTTT
CASSPTGGPGGELFF
>TRBJ2-1|TRBD1|TRBV5-1|.
TGCGCCAGCAGCTTGGGGTCGGGGACAGGGGGTTACAATGAGCAGTTCTTC
CASSLGSGTGGYNEQFF
>TRBJ1-1|.|TRBV7-3|.
TGTGCCAGCAGTCCCACCCCGGGAACCACTGAAGCTTTCTTT
CASSPTPGTTEAFF
>TRBJ2-5|.|TRBV11-3|.
TGTGCCAGCAGCTTACCCAGGGGGGACCAAGAGACCCAGTACTTC
CASSLPRGDQETQYF
>TRBJ2-3|TRBD2|TRBV6-6|.
TGTGCCAGCAGCTCAGCGGGAGTTCGAGATACGCAGTATTTT
CASSSAGVRDTQYF
>TRBJ1-1|.|TRBV10-3|once
TGTGCCATCAAAAACAAATTGAACACTGAAGCTTTCTTT
CAIKNKLNTEAFF
>TRBJ1-2|TRBD1|TRBV28|.
TGTGCCAGCAGTTTGGGGACAGGGGGCTATGGCTACACCTTC
CASSLGTGGYGYTF
>TRBJ2-5|.|TRBV19|.
TGTGCCAGTAGGGGGGTACTCGAGACCCAGTACTTC
CASRGVLETQYF
>TRBJ2-2|.|TRBV11-2|.
TGTGCCAGCAGCTTAAGGGGGGGTGCGAACACCGGGGAGCTGTTTTTT
CASSLRGGANTGELFF
>TRBJ1-1|.|TRBV27|.
TGTGCCAGCGCGAACGTTGCGGGGACTCGTACGATGGCTGAAGCTTTCTTT
CASANVAGTRTMAEAFF
>TRBJ1-2|.|TRBV29-1|.
TGCAGCGTTGAAGATCACGGGGGGCCGCGGATCCCCACCTTC
CSVEDHGGPRIPTF